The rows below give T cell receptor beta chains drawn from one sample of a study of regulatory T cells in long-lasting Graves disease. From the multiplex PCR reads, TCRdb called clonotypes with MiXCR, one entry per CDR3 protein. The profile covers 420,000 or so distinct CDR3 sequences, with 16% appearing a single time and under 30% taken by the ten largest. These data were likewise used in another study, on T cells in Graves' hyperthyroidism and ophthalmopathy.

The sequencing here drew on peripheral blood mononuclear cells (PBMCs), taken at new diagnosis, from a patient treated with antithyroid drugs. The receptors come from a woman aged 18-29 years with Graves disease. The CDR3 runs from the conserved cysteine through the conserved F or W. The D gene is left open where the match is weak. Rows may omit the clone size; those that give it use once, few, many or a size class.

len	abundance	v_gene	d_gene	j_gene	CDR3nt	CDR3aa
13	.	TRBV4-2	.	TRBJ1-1	TGTGCCAGCAGCCAAGGATGGGACACTGAAGCTTTCTTT	CASSQGWDTEAFF
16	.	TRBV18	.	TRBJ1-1	TGTGCCAGCTCCTCCTCTCGGAGGGCCTCGAACACTGAAGCTTTCTTT	CASSSSRRASNTEAFF
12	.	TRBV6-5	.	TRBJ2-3	TGTGCCAGCAGTTCCCTGCTAGATACGCAGTATTTT	CASSSLLDTQYF
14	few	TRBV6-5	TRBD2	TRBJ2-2	TGTGCCAGCAGTTCGGGAGGGCCTAGCGGGGAGCTGTTTTTT	CASSSGGPSGELFF
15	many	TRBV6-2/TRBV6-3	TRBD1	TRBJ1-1	TGTGCCAGCAGTGAAGCAGGGGGACGCCTCTATGAAGCTTTCTTT	CASSEAGGRLYEAFF
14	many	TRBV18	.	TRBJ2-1	TGTGCCAGCTCACCGGCGGCCTCCTACAATGAGCAGTTCTTC	CASSPAASYNEQFF
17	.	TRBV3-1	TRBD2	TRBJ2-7	TGTGCCAGCAGCCAAGACCCAACCCTAGCGGGACCCTACGAACAGTACTTC	CASSQDPTLAGPYEQYF
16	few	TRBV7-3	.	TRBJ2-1	TGTGCCAGCAGCCACTCGCGGGACCCCGGGTACAATGAGCGGTTCTTC	CASSHSRDPGYNERFF
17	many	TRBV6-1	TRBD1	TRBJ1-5	TGTGCCAGCAAGAGGGGACAGGACCCTTATAGCAATCAGCCCCAGCATTTT	CASKRGQDPYSNQPQHF
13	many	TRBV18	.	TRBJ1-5	TGTGCCAGCTCACCGGCGAACAATCAGCCCCAGCATTTT	CASSPANNQPQHF
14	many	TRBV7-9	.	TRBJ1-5	TGTGCCAGCAGCTTAGGGACAGTCAATCAGCCCCAGCATTTT	CASSLGTVNQPQHF
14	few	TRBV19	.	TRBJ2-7	TGTGCCAGTAGTATAGACCAGGCGGGCTACGAGCAGTACTTC	CASSIDQAGYEQYF
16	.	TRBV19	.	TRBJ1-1	TGTGCCAGTAGTTCGCAAACGGGACACCTGAACACTGAAGCTTTCTTT	CASSSQTGHLNTEAFF
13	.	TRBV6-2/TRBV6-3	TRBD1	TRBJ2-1	TGTGCCAGCAGTTCTCCAGGGGGTAATGAGCAGTTCTTC	CASSSPGGNEQFF
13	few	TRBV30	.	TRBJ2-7	TGTGCCTGGATGATAGGGGGGCCCTACGAGCAGTACTTC	CAWMIGGPYEQYF
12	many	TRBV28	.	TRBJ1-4	TGTGCCAGCAGTTCTCTAATCTTGGAACTGTTTTTT	CASSSLILELFF
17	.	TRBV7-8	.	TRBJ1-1	TGTGCCAGCAGCTTAAGCAGGGTGGGTGCGGGAAACACTGAAGCTTTCTTT	CASSLSRVGAGNTEAFF
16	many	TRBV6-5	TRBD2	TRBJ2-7	TGTGCCAGCAGTTACTCGAAAAGCGGGAGGGCTTCCGAGCAGTACTTC	CASSYSKSGRASEQYF
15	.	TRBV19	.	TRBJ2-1	TGTGCCAGTAGTGACGCGGAAGCCGGCTACAATGAGCAGTTCTTC	CASSDAEAGYNEQFF
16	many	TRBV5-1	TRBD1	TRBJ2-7	TGCGCCAGCAGCTTCGGGGGACAGGGACGTTTCTACGAGCAGTACTTC	CASSFGGQGRFYEQYF
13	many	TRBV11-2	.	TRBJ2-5	TGTGCCAGCAGCTTAGGGATCCAAGAGACCCAGTACTTC	CASSLGIQETQYF
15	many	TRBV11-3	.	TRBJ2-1	TGTGCCAGCAGCCACCGGGGGTACTCCTACAATGAGCAGTTCTTC	CASSHRGYSYNEQFF
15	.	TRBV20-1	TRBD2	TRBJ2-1	TGCAGTGCTAGAGTACTAGCGGGAGTCTACAATGAGCAGTTCTTC	CSARVLAGVYNEQFF
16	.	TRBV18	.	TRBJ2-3	TGTGCCAGCTCACCTCCTGGCGTGACTAGCACAGATACGCAGTATTTT	CASSPPGVTSTDTQYF
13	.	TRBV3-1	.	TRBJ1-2	TGTGCCAGCAGCCATAAAATGGGGTATGGCTACACCTTC	CASSHKMGYGYTF
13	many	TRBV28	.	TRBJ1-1	TGTGCCAGCAACCTGCAAGGCGGGGTCTCAGCTTTCTTT	CASNLQGGVSAFF
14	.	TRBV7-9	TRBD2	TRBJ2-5	TGTGCCAGCAGCTGGAGCGGGAGCCAAGAGACCCAGTACTTC	CASSWSGSQETQYF
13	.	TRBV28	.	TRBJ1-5	TGTGCCAGCAGTTTAGAGGGGTTTCAGCCCCAGCATTTT	CASSLEGFQPQHF
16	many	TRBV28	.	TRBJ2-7	TGTGCCAGCAGTTGGGGCTTCGGGAGATCAGGGTACGAGCAGTACTTC	CASSWGFGRSGYEQYF
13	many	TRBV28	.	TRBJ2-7	TGTGCCAGCAGTTTCTGGCAGACCTACGAGCAGTACTTC	CASSFWQTYEQYF
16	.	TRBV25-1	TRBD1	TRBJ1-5	TGTGCCAGCAGTGGGACAGGGGGCAGGGGCAATCAGCCCCAGCATTTT	CASSGTGGRGNQPQHF
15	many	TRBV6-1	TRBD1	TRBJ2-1	TGTGCCAGCAGTTACAGGGGCCAGGGCCACAATGAGCAGTTCTTC	CASSYRGQGHNEQFF
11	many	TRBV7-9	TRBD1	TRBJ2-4	TGTGCCAGCAGCACGGACAGGAATCAGTACTTC	CASSTDRNQYF
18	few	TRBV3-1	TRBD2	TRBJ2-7	TGTGCCAGCAGCCGACAGACTCCCTCTGGCGGGAGTCTCTACGAGCAGTACTTC	CASSRQTPSGGSLYEQYF
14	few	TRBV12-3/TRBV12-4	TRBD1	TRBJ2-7	TGTGCCAGCAGTCACAGGGGCCGACTTTACGAGCAGTACTTC	CASSHRGRLYEQYF
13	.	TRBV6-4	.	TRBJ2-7	TGTGCCAGCAGCCCGTACGGGGTGGGCGAGCAGTACTTC	CASSPYGVGEQYF
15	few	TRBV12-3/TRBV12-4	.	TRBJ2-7	TGTGCCAGCAGTTTCGGGCCGGGAAGCTCCTACGAGCAGTACTTC	CASSFGPGSSYEQYF
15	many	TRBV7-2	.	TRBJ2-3	TGTGCCAGCAGCTTAGGTCGGATGAGGACAGATACGCAGTATTTT	CASSLGRMRTDTQYF
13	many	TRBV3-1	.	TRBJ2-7	TGTGCCAGCAGCCAAGCTCCCCACAAATCGCAGTACTTC	CASSQAPHKSQYF
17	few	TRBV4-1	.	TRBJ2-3	TGCGCCAGCAGTCCACCGGGACTTGGGGGCTCCACAGATACGCAGTATTTT	CASSPPGLGGSTDTQYF
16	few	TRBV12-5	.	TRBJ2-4	TGTGCTAGTGGTTTGGTTCACTTGGGGGACGGGAACATTCAGTACTTC	CASGLVHLGDGNIQYF
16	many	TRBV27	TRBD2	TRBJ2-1	TGTGCCAGCAGGTATAGAGCGGGAGGGCCCTACAATGAGCAGTTCTTC	CASRYRAGGPYNEQFF
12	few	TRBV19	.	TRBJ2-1	TGTGCCAGTAGCCCGTCAGGGTATGAGCAGTTCTTC	CASSPSGYEQFF
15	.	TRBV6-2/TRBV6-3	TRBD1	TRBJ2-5	TGTGCCAGCAGTTACCGGGACAGGCCTCAAGAGACCCAGTACTTC	CASSYRDRPQETQYF
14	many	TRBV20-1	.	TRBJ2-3	TGCAGTGCTATTATTTTCGGGGGCACAGATACGCAGTATTTT	CSAIIFGGTDTQYF
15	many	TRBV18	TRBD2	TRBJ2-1	TGTGCCAGCTCCCCCACTAGCGGCGCGTTCAATGAGCAGTTCTTC	CASSPTSGAFNEQFF
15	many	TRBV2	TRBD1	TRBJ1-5	TGTGCCAGCAGGGCCGGGACAGCCAACAATCAGCCCCAGCATTTT	CASRAGTANNQPQHF
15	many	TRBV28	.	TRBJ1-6	TGTGCCAGCAGTTTTAAGAGATTCTATAATTCACCCCTCCACTTT	CASSFKRFYNSPLHF
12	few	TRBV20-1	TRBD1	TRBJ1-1	TGCAGTGGGACAGGGAGACTGACTGAAGCTTTCTTT	CSGTGRLTEAFF
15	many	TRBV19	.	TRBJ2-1	TGTGCCAGTAGTATCCCTATCGGATTGTATAATGAGCAGTTCTTC	CASSIPIGLYNEQFF
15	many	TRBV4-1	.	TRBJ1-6	TGCGCCAGCAGCCAGTTCCCGGGGGTAGGTTCACCCCTCCACTTT	CASSQFPGVGSPLHF
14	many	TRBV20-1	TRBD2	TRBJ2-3	TGCAGTGCCTCAGGGACTAGCGGCACAGATACGCAGTATTTT	CSASGTSGTDTQYF
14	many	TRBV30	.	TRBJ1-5	TGTGCCTGGAGCCACAGCAATAGCAATCAGCCCCAGCATTTT	CAWSHSNSNQPQHF
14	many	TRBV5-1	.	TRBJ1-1	TGCGCCAGCAGCTTGTTACAACCGAACACTGAAGCTTTCTTT	CASSLLQPNTEAFF